Following are 30 T cell receptor beta chains from one sample sequenced in a study of blood T cell repertoires in COVID-19. Method: immunoSEQ multiplex PCR; TCRdb's copy keeps in-frame clones and lacks some. This table holds 150,000 to 200,000 clones, approximately 87% found once. The sample taken for sequencing was peripheral blood. Source of these receptors: a woman aged 55-70 years with COVID-19, enrolled during active disease.

This chain links TRBV6-5 with TRBJ2-6; 8 nucleotides align to TRBD2. The CDR3 totals 16 residues. Germline V gives CDR1 MNHEY, CDR2 SVGAGI. The V gene end was trimmed by 2 bases and the J gene end by 9 bases; junction bases not matched to a gene: 9. The CDR3 DNA follows: TGTGCCAGCAGTTACAGACCGGGACTAGATCGCAACGTCCTGACTTTC. This codes for CASSYRPGLDRNVLTF.

The CDR3 here is CASSLHSMNTEAFF. The CDR3 DNA is TGTGCCAGCAGCTTACACTCAATGAACACTGAAGCTTTCTTT. The gene calls are TRBV7-2 and TRBJ1-1; no reliable D call. Germline V gene lookup returns CDR1 SGHTA and CDR2 FQGNSA. The CDR3 extends over 14 amino acids. The V and J ends lost 2 bases and 0 bases respectively, with 7 bases between them.

The chain has TRBV6-2 or TRBV6-3 and TRBJ2-2, with D possibly matching TRBD1 (6 bases). Germline lookup yields CDR1 MNHEY and CDR2 SVGEGT. Trimming pared 2 bases from V and 1 base from J, leaving 20 bases between. CDR3 length: 19 residues. The CDR3 nucleotides read TGTGCCAGCAGTTACGACCCAGGTGAACGGACAGTGAACACCGGGGAGCTGTTTTTT. This codes for CASSYDPGERTVNTGELFF.

The chain employs TRBV15 and TRBJ1-3; 7 bases align to TRBD1. With V trimmed by 1 base and J by 8 bases, 11 bases remained unmatched. This CDR3 region has 16 residues. Per germline, CDR1 LNHNV and CDR2 YYDKDF (reference sequence). The CDR3 here is CATSRGRTGVRDTIYF. The CDR3 region has the DNA TGTGCCACCAGCAGAGGTAGAACAGGGGTCCGGGACACCATATATTTT.

Here the CDR3 DNA reads TGTGCCAGCAGCAGGGGCTTCCGGGAGACCCAGTACTTC. Translation gives CASSRGFRETQYF. The genes are TRBV7-2 and TRBJ2-5; D is perhaps TRBD1 (5 bases). Trimming removed 5 bases at V and 5 bases at J, with 12 bases between. Looked up from germline, CDR1 is SGHTA and CDR2 is FQGNSA. The CDR3 has 13 amino acids. Filled out from reference TRBV7-2 and TRBJ2-5, the complete variable domain reads GAGVSQSPSNKVTEKGKDVELRCDPISGHTALYWYRQSLGQGLEFLIYFQGNSAPDKSGLPSDRFSAERTGGSVSTLTIQRTQQEDSAVYLCASSRGFRETQYFGPGTRLLVL.

V usage is TRBV4-3 and J usage is TRBJ2-7, with D uncertain. The ends were cut back, 2 bases at V and 0 bases at J, with 5 bases in the middle. This CDR3 contains 13 residues. Germline CDR1 is LGHNA and CDR2 is YSLEER. The chain's CDR3 is CASSQILSYEQYF. CDR3 nucleotides: TGCGCCAGCAGCCAAATACTCTCCTACGAGCAGTACTTC.

The V call is TRBV28, the J call TRBJ2-7; D may be TRBD2 (6 bases). The V end was cut by 7 bases, the J end by 0 bases, with 19 bases between. Germline V gene lookup returns CDR1 MDHEN and CDR2 SYDVKM. The CDR3 has 16 residues. CDR3 amino acids: CASTPPWGEDSYEQYF. The DNA of the CDR3 is TGTGCCAGCACTCCTCCTTGGGGGGAGGACTCCTACGAGCAGTACTTC.

The chain employs TRBV7-9 and TRBJ2-7, with D perhaps matching TRBD2 (5 bases). CDR1 SEHNR and CDR2 FQNEAQ come from the germline V gene (reference sequence). The CDR3 has 13 amino acids. V was clipped by 7 bases and J by 2 bases, with 12 bases between them. The CDR3 region is CASTVRGTYEQYF. The DNA of the CDR3 is TGTGCCAGCACCGTCCGGGGAACCTACGAGCAGTACTTC.

The chain carries TRBV30 and TRBJ1-2; 7 positions agree with TRBD1. The V and J ends lost 4 bases and 8 bases, in that order; junction bases with no gene match: 13. Germline CDR1 GTSNPN, CDR2 SVGIG (reference sequence). The CDR3 is made up of 14 amino acids. The CDR3 here is CAWNAPTGIKGYTF. CDR3 DNA: TGTGCCTGGAACGCTCCGACAGGGATAAAAGGCTACACCTTC.

The rearrangement uses TRBV10-3 and TRBJ1-6, with D perhaps matching TRBD1 (6 bases). The V end was cut by 4 bases, the J end by 9 bases, with 13 bases between. The CDR3 extends over 14 amino acids. The germline V gene has CDR1 ENHRY and CDR2 SYGVKD. CDR3: CAISGYRDGSPLHF. CDR3 nucleotide sequence: TGTGCCATCAGTGGGTACAGGGACGGTTCACCCCTCCACTTT.

This rearrangement joins TRBV9 to TRBJ2-1; tentatively, D is TRBD2 (5 bases). The CDR3 has 14 residues. Germline lookup yields CDR1 SGDLS and CDR2 YYNGEE. The V gene lost 0 bases and the J gene lost 7 bases, with 11 bases spanning the gap. The CDR3 nucleotides are TGTGCCAGCAGCGTAGGCGGGTCGACTAATGAGCAGTTCTTC. It codes for CASSVGGSTNEQFF.

The genes are TRBV19 and TRBJ2-2, with D possibly matching TRBD1 (5 bases). CDR3 size: 15 residues. V lost 8 bases, J lost 0 bases, and 13 bases lay in between. Germline loops: CDR1 LNHDA, CDR2 SQIVND (reference sequence). In nucleotides, the CDR3 is TGTGCCAGTCGTACTCCAGGGTCGAACACCGGGGAGCTGTTTTTT. Its protein is CASRTPGSNTGELFF.

V usage is TRBV19 and J usage is TRBJ1-2; TRBD1 matches 7 bases. With 8 bases clipped from V and 1 base from J, the junction kept 1 base outside the gene matches. CDR1 and CDR2 from the germline V gene are LNHDA and SQIVND (reference sequence). CDR3 length: 12 residues. As DNA, the CDR3 is TGTGCCAGTCAGGGGGATAACTATGGCTACACCTTC. Translated: CASQGDNYGYTF.

The rearrangement uses TRBV11-3 and TRBJ1-1; tentative D call: TRBD1 (6 bases). Trimming cost V 4 bases and J 0 bases, with 6 bases left between them. Germline V gene sequence: CDR1 SGHNT, CDR2 YENEEA. The CDR3 is 13 amino acids. This CDR3 is CASSWTVNTEAFF. The CDR3 bases are TGTGCCAGCAGCTGGACAGTGAACACTGAAGCTTTCTTT.

This rearrangement joins TRBV5-4 to TRBJ2-3; D not certain. CDR1 is SGHNT, CDR2 YYREEE, per germline (reference sequence). Trimming shortened V by 3 bases and J by 5 bases, and 19 bases separated the two germline ends. CDR3 length: 16 amino acids. The CDR3 sequence is CASSSPRVDPIDTQYF. The CDR3 bases are TGTGCCAGCAGCTCCCCCCGCGTCGATCCGATAGATACGCAGTATTTT.

In this sample, this clone turned up once. The V gene is TRBV5-1, the J gene TRBJ2-7; a possible D gene is TRBD2 (6 bases). This CDR3 region has 17 residues. The germline V and J ends were trimmed by 1 base and 0 bases, with 17 bases remaining between them. Germline V CDR1 and CDR2: SGHRS, YFSETQ. The CDR3, as DNA: TGCGCCAGCAGCTTGAGGCCCCCTGACGGGAGCTCCTACGAGCAGTACTTC. Amino acid sequence: CASSLRPPDGSSYEQYF.

The chain uses TRBV6-1 and TRBJ1-5, with 9 bases lining up with TRBD1. Germline V CDR1 and CDR2: MNHNS, SASEGT. This CDR3 comprises 15 residues. V shed 3 bases, J shed 10 bases, and the junction held 10 bases outside the gene matches. The CDR3 protein is CASSEGDRGDRPQHF. The CDR3, as DNA: TGTGCCAGCAGTGAGGGAGACAGGGGGGATCGACCCCAGCATTTT.

The chain couples TRBV18 to TRBJ1-2; TRBD1 agrees at 8 bases. CDR3 length: 15 residues. Trimming cost V 3 bases and J 4 bases; bases outside gene matches: 7. CDR1 KGHSH and CDR2 LQKENI come from the germline V gene. The CDR3 sequence is CASSPGAGGFYGYTF. CDR3 nucleotides: TGTGCCAGCTCACCTGGGGCAGGGGGCTTCTATGGCTACACCTTC.

The chain carries TRBV28 and TRBJ1-4; perhaps TRBD1 as D (5 bases). This CDR3 is built from 14 residues. Germline-derived CDR1 and CDR2 are MDHEN and SYDVKM. The V end lost 6 bases, the J end lost 4 bases, and 12 bases lay between the germline ends. CDR3 nucleotide sequence: TGTGCCAGCAGGGTAGACAGCCGTAATGAAAAACTGTTTTTT. Its translation: CASRVDSRNEKLFF.

The chain employs TRBV18 and TRBJ1-1; perhaps TRBD1 as D (5 bases). The CDR3 is 13 amino acids. Per germline, CDR1 KGHSH and CDR2 LQKENI. Trimming took off 6 bases at V and 2 bases at J, with 10 bases between the two ends. The CDR3 sequence is CASSQTDNTEAFF. The CDR3 region has the DNA TGTGCCAGCTCCCAGACAGATAACACTGAAGCTTTCTTT.

In this sample, this clone turned up a few times. The chain is built from TRBV7-2 and TRBJ1-1; D not certain. The germline V and J ends were trimmed by 2 bases and 5 bases, with 9 bases remaining between them. Germline CDR1 SGHTA, CDR2 FQGNSA. The CDR3 has 13 amino acids. CDR3 bases: TGTGCCAGCAGCTTACCGATCGGGACTGAAGCTTTCTTT. Protein sequence: CASSLPIGTEAFF.

The V gene is TRBV10-1, the J gene TRBJ1-1; 8 bases fit TRBD1. The CDR3 consists of 15 residues. The ends lost 4 bases at V and 1 base at J; junction bases unmatched: 5. The V gene's germline CDR1 is WNHNN and CDR2 SYGVQD (reference sequence). CDR3 amino acids: CASSARGQGNTEAFF. For the CDR3, the DNA is TGCGCCAGCAGTGCCCGAGGACAGGGGAACACTGAAGCTTTCTTT.

This chain connects TRBV19 to TRBJ1-5; 8 bases align to TRBD1. The CDR3 spans 16 residues. Trimming cost V 4 bases and J 4 bases; bases outside gene matches: 9. Germline CDR1 is LNHDA and CDR2 is SQIVND (reference sequence). The CDR3 here is CASSSADRGWNQPQHF. Written as DNA, the CDR3 is TGTGCCAGTAGTAGCGCCGACAGGGGTTGGAATCAGCCCCAGCATTTT.

This chain links TRBV25-1 with TRBJ2-5; 13 nucleotides align to TRBD2. This CDR3 comprises 16 residues. In germline, CDR1 is MGHDK, CDR2 SYGVNS. Trimming took 4 bases from V and 4 from J; bases not matched to a gene: 6. The CDR3 DNA follows: TGTGCCAGCAGTGGATTAGGACTAGCGGGAGCAGAGACCCAGTACTTC. Translated: CASSGLGLAGAETQYF.

The V gene is TRBV7-3, the J gene TRBJ2-1, with D possibly TRBD1 on 6 matching bases. CDR3 length: 16 residues. Looked up from germline, CDR1 is SGHTA and CDR2 is FQGTGA. Trimming took 2 bases from V and 2 from J, leaving 13 bases between them. The CDR3 region is CASSLWGTLTYNEQFF. The DNA for the CDR3 is TGTGCCAGCAGCTTATGGGGGACACTAACCTACAATGAGCAGTTCTTC.

This chain uses TRBV4-3 with TRBJ1-1; 7 bases map to TRBD1. The germline CDR1 and CDR2 sequences are LGHNA and YSLEER. The CDR3 runs to 14 residues. Trimming at V came to 1 base and at J to 10 bases, leaving 9 bases not matched to a gene. DNA for the CDR3: TGCGCCAGCAGCCAAGGGGCAGGGGGTTTGGGAGCTTTCTTT. Protein: CASSQGAGGLGAFF.

In its sample, this clone was seen a few times. The V call is TRBV29-1, the J call TRBJ2-3; no definite D call. Germline V gene data show CDR1 as SQVTM and CDR2 as ANQGSEA. The CDR3 extends over 13 amino acids. The V and J ends lost 4 bases and 0 bases respectively, with 8 bases between them. CDR3 DNA: TGCAGCGTTGTAGCCTCTAGCACAGATACGCAGTATTTT. The encoded protein is CSVVASSTDTQYF.

The chain carries TRBV30 and TRBJ2-1; TRBD1 aligns across 10 bases. V dropped 2 bases and J dropped 7; count of bases not matched to a gene: 2. Germline V gene lookup returns CDR1 GTSNPN and CDR2 SVGIG (reference sequence). This CDR3 region has 13 residues. The CDR3 bases are TGTGCCTGGAGTAGGGACAGGGGTAATGAGCAGTTCTTC. Translated, it gives CAWSRDRGNEQFF.

The chain employs TRBV11-3 and TRBJ2-1; D is undetermined. The V end lost 7 bases, the J end lost 0 bases, and 19 bases lay between the germline ends. Germline V gives CDR1 SGHNT, CDR2 YENEEA. The CDR3 is 17 residues long. CDR3 coding DNA: TGTGCCAGCACCCAAGAGGCCCACTGGAGCTCCTACAATGAGCAGTTCTTC. Its translation is CASTQEAHWSSYNEQFF.

The V gene is TRBV7-9, the J gene TRBJ2-7, with TRBD1 matching 10 bases. V dropped 2 bases and J dropped 6; count of bases not matched to a gene: 7. The CDR3 loop spans 15 amino acids. Germline V gene lookup returns CDR1 SEHNR and CDR2 FQNEAQ (reference sequence). The CDR3 nucleotides read TGTGCCAGCAGCTTATACGGGGACAGGGGACGCGAGCAGTACTTC. Amino acid sequence: CASSLYGDRGREQYF.